The next 2 T cell receptor beta chains were all read from a single sample in a study of blood T cells in healthy people across ages. Primers used in a second PCR of roughly 6 to 11 cycles were a sample-barcoded 5' primer and a J-beta primer mix. TCRdb ran MiXCR on the 5' RACE reads and lists one entry per CDR3 protein. The profile covers some 1,800,000 distinct CDR3 sequences, with approximately 39% appearing a single time and more than 20% taken by the ten largest. The sample consisted of blood. The receptor set was obtained from a human donor in good health.

This sequence joins TRBV9 and TRBJ2-4, with D uncertain. The closer fit of TRBJ2-7 to the DNA end suggests the J call may be wrong. There are 14 residues in the CDR3. Looked up from germline, CDR1 is SGDLS and CDR2 is YYNGEE. For the CDR3, the DNA is TGTGCCAGCAGCGTAGTGGCTGCCTCTGACGAGCAGTACTTC. Encoded protein: CASSVVAASDEQYF.

Of note for this clonotype: A much larger clone lies a single base off, so this may be a read error. The genes are TRBV7-3 and TRBJ1-2, with 8 bases lining up with TRBD1. This CDR3 has 13 residues. The germline V gene encodes CDR1 SGHTA and CDR2 FQGTGA. V lost 5 bases to trimming and J lost 13 bases; unmatched junction nucleotides: 12. For the CDR3, the DNA is TGTGCCAGCAGCAGACAGGCACAGGGGGGAGGCACCTTC. Protein: CASSRQAQGGGTF. Combining the CDR3 with reference TRBV7-3 and TRBJ1-2 gives the whole variable domain GAGVSQTPSNKVTEKGKYVELRCDPISGHTALYWYRQSLGQGPEFLIYFQGTGAADDSGLPNDRFFAVRPEGSVSTLKIQRTERGDSAVYLCASSRQAQGGGTFGSGTRLTVV.